This TCR beta chain was observed in a study of response to subunit inactivated influenza vaccine. Study-level results: The study's authors posited that every seasonal influenza vaccination enlists few new T cells.

Germline values: CDR1 LGHNA, CDR2 YSLEER. Deletions cut 0 bases from V and 4 bases from J, with 12 bases between. The CDR3 runs 15 residues. Each CDR3 protein is one row after TCRdb ran MiXCR on the RT-PCR reads. The sample lists some 500,000 distinct CDR3 sequences, more than 15% occurring once. Details on this clonotype: Its target is unknown.

This receptor was taken from a man between 50 and 69 years old who received an inactivated influenza vaccine. The gene calls are TRBV4-3 and TRBJ1-1; D may be TRBD1 (5 bases). The material was CD4+ T cells sorted from PBMCs, obtained less than 30 months after vaccination. The CDR3 loop reads CASSQDWGYGTEAFF. Written as DNA, the CDR3 is TGCGCCAGCAGCCAAGATTGGGGGTACGGCACTGAAGCTTTCTTT.